One TCR beta chain is described in this entry. These data come from a study of blood T cell repertoires in COVID-19. Study-wide context: COVID-19 samples, acute and convalescent, were from the United States, Italy and Spain. The analysed material was cDNA or gDNA that came from T cells, B-cell-depleted T cells, or PBMCs.

This CDR3 is 16 amino acids long. V was pared by 3 bases and J by 4 bases, with 18 bases between. In germline, CDR1 is LNHDA, CDR2 SQIVND (reference sequence). Authors' methods: The authors estimated nucleated cell counts from reference gene primer amplification. Profiling relied on immunoSEQ multiplex PCR, and the TCRdb table lists in-frame clones only, not all of them. Clonal size and the V and J genes are those of that table, whereas D and trimming came from the DNA. Found here are about 210,000 clones, 84% of them singletons; the top ten hold about 7.3%. The chain joins TRBV19 to TRBJ2-5, with a weak D call TRBD1 (6 bases). The source material was peripheral blood. This clonotype originated in a woman between 45 and 60 years old with active or convalescent COVID-19. The DNA of the CDR3 is TGTGCCAGTAGTATCCAAAATACAGGGTCGGGAGAGACCCAGTACTTC. Its protein product is CASSIQNTGSGETQYF.